This T cell receptor (beta chain) was identified during a study of blood T cells in healthy people across ages. Study-wide results and limits: TCR beta diversity, measured per million T cells, fell in a roughly linear way with age.

The use of a sample-barcoded 5' primer and a J-beta primer mix characterized a second PCR of about 6 to 12 cycles. One entry per CDR3 protein results from TCRdb running MiXCR on the 5' RACE reads. The table records 1.5 million to 1.9 million distinct CDR3 sequences, approximately 43% of them present only once. A remark on this clonotype: Its antigen is not known.

The germline V gene encodes CDR1 DFQATT and CDR2 SNEGSKA (reference sequence). With 7 bases removed from V and 5 bases from J, the gap between germline ends came to 20 bases. The CDR3 has 14 amino acids. The V gene is TRBV20-1, the J gene TRBJ2-5; D ambiguous. The sequence was collected from a woman under 30 in good health. The specimen was blood. This chain's CDR3 is CSVTPVVVSETQYF. CDR3 bases: TGCAGTGTAACACCTGTCGTAGTCAGTGAGACCCAGTACTTC.